Listed here is a single TCR beta chain. The antigen remains unidentified. PCR amplification relied on 60 Vbeta primers (plus 13 Jbeta primers). Sequencing was performed with immunoSEQ multiplex PCR; in TCRdb, only in-frame clones are kept and a portion is missing. This table holds approximately 190,000 clones, over 65% found once. This record comes from a study of cytomegalovirus exposure and HLA in healthy donors. The study's findings and limits: A later analysis associated 16,000 or so TCR beta sequences with HLA alleles at a 0.05 false discovery rate. In an earlier analysis, in around 590 donors, most V segments appeared productive either ~87% or ~30% of the time. TCR sequences were mostly rare, though some public TCRs occurred in many donors.

This CDR3 has 12 amino acids. Trimming pared 3 bases from V and 7 bases from J, leaving 9 bases between. CDR1 LNHNV and CDR2 YYDKDF come from the germline V gene (reference sequence). This rearrangement joins TRBV15 to TRBJ1-2; D possibly corresponds to TRBD1 (5 bases). This TCR was sampled from a woman aged 25 to 39 in good health and CMV-seronegative. Specimen: PBMCs. The CDR3 here is CATSSRGFGYTF. DNA of the CDR3: TGTGCCACCAGCAGTAGGGGTTTTGGCTACACCTTC.